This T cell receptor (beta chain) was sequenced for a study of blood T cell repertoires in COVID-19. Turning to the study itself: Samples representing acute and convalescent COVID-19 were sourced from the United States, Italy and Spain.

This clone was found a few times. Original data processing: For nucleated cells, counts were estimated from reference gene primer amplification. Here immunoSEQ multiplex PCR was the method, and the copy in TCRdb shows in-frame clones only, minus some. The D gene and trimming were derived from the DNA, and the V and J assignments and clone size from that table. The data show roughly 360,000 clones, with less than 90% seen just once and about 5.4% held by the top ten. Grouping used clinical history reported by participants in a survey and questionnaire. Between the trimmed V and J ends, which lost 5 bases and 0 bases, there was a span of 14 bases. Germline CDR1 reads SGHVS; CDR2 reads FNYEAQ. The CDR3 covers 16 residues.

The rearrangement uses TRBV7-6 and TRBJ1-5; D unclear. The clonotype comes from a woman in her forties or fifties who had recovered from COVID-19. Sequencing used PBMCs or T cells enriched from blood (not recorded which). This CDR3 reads CASSPLSPYSNQPQHF. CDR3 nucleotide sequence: TGTGCCAGCAGCCCTCTGAGTCCCTATAGCAATCAGCCCCAGCATTTT.